One and the same sample provided the 3 T cell receptor beta chains below, sequenced in a study of identical twins. In TCRdb, the 5' RACE reads were re-called with MiXCR into one record per CDR3 protein. The sample shows hundreds of thousands of distinct CDR3 sequences, around 20% of them seen only once. The data were also submitted as part of a second study, on T cells expressing NK-cell markers.

The sequenced sample consisted of PBMCs. The receptor source for this set is a woman aged 18-35 years in good health.

This chain links TRBV5-5 with TRBJ2-5; 8 bases map to TRBD2. Germline V gives CDR1 SGHKS, CDR2 YYEKEE (reference sequence). The CDR3 is 15 residues long. Unmatched junction bases numbered 5, after V lost 0 bases and J lost 4 bases. The CDR3: CASSLDGGAPETQYF. The CDR3 nucleotides read TGTGCCAGCAGCTTGGACGGGGGGGCCCCAGAGACCCAGTACTTC.

The gene calls are TRBV7-2 and TRBJ1-3; D is unclear. Trimming left V 5 bases short and J 0 bases short, with 14 bases between. Germline V lookup: CDR1 SGHTA, CDR2 FQGNSA. The CDR3 length is 16 residues. The CDR3 sequence: CASSLVWASSGNTIYF. The DNA for the CDR3 is TGTGCCAGCAGCCTGGTTTGGGCGAGCTCTGGAAACACCATATATTTT.

The chain employs TRBV11-3 and TRBJ1-3; no definite D call. Trimming pared 8 bases from V and 0 bases from J, leaving 11 bases between. The CDR3 is made up of 14 amino acids. The germline gives CDR1 SGHNT, CDR2 YENEEA. The CDR3 reads CASQRSHSGNTIYF. CDR3 in DNA: TGTGCCAGCCAAAGAAGTCACTCTGGAAACACCATATATTTT.